This section outlines one T cell receptor beta chain sequence together with its context. The antigen is unknown. This sample was included in a study of early T cells in non-severe SARS-CoV-2 infection. About the study: Chains were not paired, and sequencing was done on bulk RNA from unsorted whole blood. The study, taken as a whole, reports: Matching against VDJdb likely underestimated virus-specific expansions, favoring anti-spike CD8.

The CDR3 runs to 15 residues. In germline, CDR1 is SGHDT, CDR2 YYEEEE. Trimming left V 8 bases short and J 7 bases short, with 25 bases between. Attachment of unique molecular identifiers to individual cDNA molecules was performed. Each CDR3 protein gets one entry after TCRdb re-called the 5' RACE reads with MiXCR. The sample includes approximately 50,000 distinct CDR3 sequences, roughly 8% of them seen just once. The sample comprised whole blood. V usage is TRBV5-6 and J usage is TRBJ2-7; tentatively, D is TRBD1 (5 bases). The receptor was derived from an adult who was a healthcare worker with PCR-confirmed SARS-CoV-2 infection or an uninfected control (not recorded which). The CDR3 region is CASTDTGVKTEEQYF. CDR3 DNA: TGTGCCAGTACCGACACAGGAGTTAAAACGGAGGAGCAGTACTTC.